Listed below are T cell receptor beta chains from one sample, sequenced in a study of T cell responses to AZD1222 COVID-19 vaccine. Generated by immunoSEQ multiplex PCR, the TCRdb table keeps only in-frame clones and is missing some. The sample includes about 140,000 clones, roughly nine tenths seen only once; the top ten take approximately 4%. The starting material was peripheral blood, obtained 28 days after the second AZD1222 dose. All receptors come from an adult who received the AZD1222 COVID-19 vaccine. The CDR3 runs from the conserved cysteine through the conserved F or W. The D gene is left open where the match is weak. Not all rows give a size; the values are once, few, many and, for expanded clones, a class.

TRBJ2-5 NA TRBV19 NA CASSKGRETQYF TGTGCCAGTAGTAAGGGTCGAGAGACCCAGTACTTC
TRBJ2-7 TRBD2 TRBV6-2/TRBV6-3 NA CASSYSRSGAYEQYF TGTGCCAGCAGTTACTCCCGCAGCGGGGCCTACGAGCAGTACTTC
TRBJ2-3 TRBD1 TRBV28 few CASSSPTGGTDTQYF TGTGCCAGCAGTTCCCCGACAGGGGGCACAGATACGCAGTATTTT
TRBJ2-7 NA TRBV9 NA CASSSGTTYEQYF TGTGCCAGCAGCTCAGGGACCACCTACGAGCAGTACTTC
TRBJ2-1 TRBD2 TRBV5-8 NA CASSLGLATYNEQFF TGTGCCAGCAGCTTGGGACTAGCGACATACAATGAGCAGTTCTTC
TRBJ2-4 NA TRBV6-5 NA CASRTGPGAIQYF TGTGCCAGCAGAACCGGGCCGGGGGCCATTCAGTACTTC
TRBJ1-6 NA TRBV27 NA CASSRSSYNSPLHF TGTGCCAGCTCCCGTAGCTCCTATAATTCACCCCTCCACTTT
TRBJ2-7 NA TRBV5-4 NA CASSLEGPGYEQYF TGTGCCAGCAGCTTGGAAGGACCTGGCTACGAGCAGTACTTC
TRBJ1-2 NA TRBV19 NA CASRHGQSFGYTF TGTGCCAGTAGGCATGGACAGTCCTTTGGCTACACCTTC
TRBJ1-6 NA TRBV12-3/TRBV12-4 once CASSPGRNSPLHF TGTGCCAGCAGTCCGGGACGTAATTCACCCCTCCACTTT
TRBJ1-5 NA TRBV3-1/TRBV3-2 NA CASSQAYAGPQHF TGTGCCAGCAGCCAGGCGTACGCCGGGCCCCAGCATTTT
TRBJ2-3 NA TRBV4-1 once CASSQDKVASGRDTQYF TGCGCCAGCAGCCAAGATAAGGTGGCCTCAGGCCGGGATACGCAGTATTTT
TRBJ2-3 TRBD2 TRBV19 once CASSIDLAGLTDTQYF TGTGCCAGTAGTATAGACCTAGCGGGGCTAACAGATACGCAGTATTTT
TRBJ1-3 NA TRBV7-2 NA CASSLGPNTGNTIYF TGTGCCAGCAGCTTAGGCCCAAATACTGGAAACACCATATATTTT
TRBJ1-1 TRBD1 TRBV3-1/TRBV3-2 NA CASSQGGTASEAFF TGTGCCAGCAGCCAAGGCGGGACAGCCAGTGAAGCTTTCTTT
TRBJ1-3 TRBD1 TRBV29-1 NA CSGQGAEDSGNTIYF TGCAGCGGCCAGGGGGCCGAGGACTCTGGAAACACCATATATTTT
TRBJ2-3 NA TRBV4-1 NA CASSQNGLVWGTDTQYF TGCGCCAGCAGCCAAAATGGGCTAGTCTGGGGCACAGATACGCAGTATTTT
TRBJ2-3 NA TRBV2 NA CASKGGHTDTQYF TGTGCCAGCAAAGGGGGTCACACAGATACGCAGTATTTT
TRBJ1-2 NA TRBV10-3 NA CAISEGLYGYTF TGTGCCATCAGTGAGGGCCTTTATGGCTACACCTTC
TRBJ2-5 NA TRBV4-2 NA CASSQGLEETQYF TGTGCCAGCAGCCAAGGCCTAGAAGAGACCCAGTACTTC
TRBJ2-1 TRBD2 TRBV29-1 once CSAPSGGLYNEQFF TGCAGCGCCCCGAGCGGGGGCCTTTACAATGAGCAGTTCTTC
TRBJ1-1 NA TRBV6-5 NA CASKGRGTEAFF TGTGCCAGCAAGGGGAGGGGGACTGAAGCTTTCTTT
TRBJ1-6 NA TRBV9 NA CASSVNNSPLHF TGTGCCAGCAGCGTAAATAATTCACCCCTCCACTTT
TRBJ2-7 NA TRBV10-3 NA CAARTPSQAFYEQYF TGTGCCGCCCGGACCCCGAGTCAGGCCTTCTACGAGCAGTACTTC
TRBJ1-2 NA TRBV6-5 NA CASSYVGANYGYTF TGTGCCAGCAGTTACGTAGGGGCGAACTATGGCTACACCTTC
TRBJ1-2 TRBD1 TRBV5-1 NA CASGEQGVYGYTF TGCGCCAGCGGGGAACAGGGGGTTTATGGCTACACCTTC
TRBJ1-2 NA TRBV6-1 NA CASSAKEVERGYGYTF TGTGCCAGCAGTGCGAAAGAGGTGGAGAGGGGCTATGGCTACACCTTC
TRBJ1-2 NA TRBV4-1 NA CASSQDGSTGYGYTF TGCGCCAGCAGCCAAGACGGGTCGACCGGCTATGGCTACACCTTC
TRBJ2-7 NA TRBV19 NA CASSTSKRAGEQYF TGTGCCAGTAGTACATCCAAGCGGGCTGGCGAGCAGTACTTC
TRBJ1-1 NA TRBV5-4 NA CASSLGGPLRGNTEAFF TGTGCCAGCAGCTTAGGTGGGCCTCTCCGCGGGAACACTGAAGCTTTCTTT
TRBJ2-2 NA TRBV9 NA CASGKPRGELFF TGTGCCAGCGGGAAACCGAGGGGGGAGCTGTTTTTT
TRBJ2-7 NA TRBV6-5 NA CASSPAGESYEQYF TGTGCCAGCAGCCCCGCAGGGGAGTCCTACGAGCAGTACTTC
TRBJ2-2 NA TRBV27 NA CASSSGEAGELFF TGTGCCAGCAGTTCGGGGGAAGCCGGGGAGCTGTTTTTT
TRBJ2-7 TRBD2 TRBV4-1 NA CASSPAGSSYEQYF TGCGCCAGCAGCCCAGCGGGGAGCTCCTACGAGCAGTACTTC
TRBJ2-7 TRBD2 TRBV2 NA CASRGDLYEQYF TGTGCCAGCCGGGGGGACCTTTACGAGCAGTACTTC
TRBJ1-1 TRBD1 TRBV18 NA CASSPPVGTGGMNTEAFF TGTGCCAGCTCACCACCGGTAGGGACAGGGGGGATGAACACTGAAGCTTTCTTT
TRBJ2-4 NA TRBV5-6 NA CASMGRGKAKNIQYF TGTGCCAGCATGGGTAGGGGGAAGGCCAAAAACATTCAGTACTTC
TRBJ2-3 TRBD1 TRBV6-4 once CASSDGPTGADTQYF TGTGCCAGCAGTGACGGTCCGACAGGGGCAGATACGCAGTATTTT
TRBJ1-2 NA TRBV21-1 NA CASSTRGDIEANYGYTF TGTGCCAGCAGCACTAGGGGGGACATCGAAGCTAACTATGGCTACACCTTC
TRBJ2-2 NA TRBV7-6 NA CASSPRSLPTGELFF TGTGCCAGCAGCCCACGCAGCTTACCCACCGGGGAGCTGTTTTTT
TRBJ2-7 NA TRBV27 NA CASSVGYAIYEQYF TGTGCCAGCAGCGTGGGTTATGCGATCTACGAGCAGTACTTC
TRBJ1-1 NA TRBV6-1 NA CASSEAVGGAEAFF TGTGCCAGCAGTGAAGCGGTAGGGGGAGCTGAAGCTTTCTTT
TRBJ2-3 NA TRBV7-2 NA CASSLVGGLNTDTQYF TGTGCCAGCAGCTTAGTCGGGGGTTTGAACACAGATACGCAGTATTTT
TRBJ2-1 NA TRBV7-3 NA CASSLYGGEIVKEQFF TGTGCCAGCAGCTTATACGGCGGGGAGATCGTTAAAGAGCAGTTCTTC
TRBJ1-3 NA TRBV7-8 NA CASSHDIPGGNTIYF TGTGCCAGCAGCCATGACATACCAGGCGGAAACACCATATATTTT